Below are 27 T cell receptor beta chains sequenced from a single sample in a study of T cells after posttransplantation cyclophosphamide. Repertoires were generated with immunoSEQ multiplex PCR, while TCRdb's copy carries only in-frame clones and drops some. The sample consists of 9,500 to 10,000 clones, over 75% of them appearing once. Sampled 1 year posttransplant, controls received myeloablative marrow transplants, methotrexate and a calcineurin inhibitor. Sequencing used PBMCs, obtained after an allogeneic stem cell transplant with a calcineurin inhibitor and methotrexate. These receptors all stem from a male patient aged 25-45 years who received an allogeneic stem cell transplant from an unrelated donor, was CMV-positive, and had no GVHD. Some T cells may trace back to the graft donor.

This sequence joins TRBV10-3 and TRBJ2-1; perhaps TRBD2 as D (6 bases). The CDR3 consists of 14 residues. Trimming removed 5 bases from V and 11 bases from J, with 19 bases in between. Germline CDR1 reads ENHRY; CDR2 reads SYGVKD. CDR3 residues: CAISNRPLAAQQFF. Here the CDR3 DNA reads TGTGCCATCAGTAACCGCCCTTTAGCGGCCCAGCAGTTCTTC.

The rearrangement joins TRBV4-2 to TRBJ1-5, with D hard to call. Germline CDR1 is LGHNA and CDR2 is YNFKEQ. The ends were cut back, 0 bases at V and 0 bases at J, with 6 bases in the middle. The length of the CDR3 is 15 residues. CDR3 sequence (DNA): TGTGCCAGCAGCCAAGAGTCAGGTAGCAATCAGCCCCAGCATTTT. Protein product: CASSQESGSNQPQHF.

This clone was detected a few times. The genes are TRBV21-1 and TRBJ2-5; TRBD1 reflects the table's D call only, with no check against the DNA. TRBV21-1 is a pseudogene segment. The CDR3 is 15 amino acids. In DNA, the CDR3 is TGTGCCAGCAGCACCCGACAGGGGTCCCTGAGGACCCAGTACTTC. Protein sequence: CASSTRQGSLRTQYF.

The chain has TRBV7-9 and TRBJ1-1; 9 bases align to TRBD1. The CDR3 loop spans 14 amino acids. The V gene end was trimmed by 6 bases and the J gene end by 3 bases; junction bases not matched to a gene: 5. Looked up from germline, CDR1 is SEHNR and CDR2 is FQNEAQ (reference sequence). The CDR3 here is CASREQGADTEAFF. CDR3 nucleotide sequence: TGTGCCAGCAGGGAACAGGGGGCGGACACTGAAGCTTTCTTT.

The chain couples TRBV27 to TRBJ2-1; maybe TRBD2 (5 bases). The V gene lost 3 bases and the J gene lost 3 bases, with 9 bases spanning the gap. The CDR3 is 14 amino acids. Germline V gene data show CDR1 as MNHEY and CDR2 as SMNVEV (reference sequence). Here the CDR3 reads CASSFGVSYNEQFF. CDR3 bases: TGTGCCAGCAGTTTCGGGGTAAGCTACAATGAGCAGTTCTTC.

The chain combines TRBV7-3 with TRBJ2-7; possible D gene TRBD2, 5 bases. The CDR3 totals 13 residues. Germline V gene lookup returns CDR1 SGHTA and CDR2 FQGTGA. The ends were cut back, 2 bases at V and 5 bases at J, with 10 bases in the middle. The CDR3 nucleotides read TGTGCCAGCAGCTTACAGAGGGCAGACGAGCAGTACTTC. Its translation: CASSLQRADEQYF. Together with reference TRBV7-3 and TRBJ2-7, the CDR3 gives the full variable domain: GAGVSQTPSNKVTEKGKYVELRCDPISGHTALYWYRQSLGQGPEFLIYFQGTGAADDSGLPNDRFFAVRPEGSVSTLKIQRTERGDSAVYLCASSLQRADEQYFGPGTRLTVT.

In its sample, this clone was seen a few times. The chain employs TRBV2 and TRBJ1-2; D unclear. The length of the CDR3 is 11 residues. Trimming stripped 8 bases from V and 4 bases from J, with 8 bases between. The germline CDR1 and CDR2 sequences are SNHLY and FYNNEI. For the CDR3, the DNA is TGTGCCAGCGGCCTAGCCTATGGCTACACCTTC. Translating gives CASGLAYGYTF. Based on the CDR3 plus reference TRBV2 and TRBJ1-2, the full variable domain is EPEVTQTPSHQVTQMGQEVILRCVPISNHLYFYWYRQILGQKVEFLVSFYNNEISEKSEIFDDQFSVERPDGSNFTLKIRSTKLEDSAMYFCASGLAYGYTFGSGTRLTVV.

The chain uses TRBV28 and TRBJ1-5; D might be TRBD1 (6 bases). Germline values: CDR1 MDHEN, CDR2 SYDVKM. The CDR3 is 15 amino acids. V lost 3 bases, J lost 6 bases, and 15 bases lay in between. The CDR3 bases are TGTGCCAGCAGTTTGGGCAGGGGATCGTCTCAGCCCCAGCATTTT. Translation: CASSLGRGSSQPQHF.

This chain joins TRBV12-5 and TRBJ2-2; 7 bases fit TRBD1. V shed 6 bases and J 14 bases; nucleotides not matched to a gene: 15. Germline V gives CDR1 LGHNT, CDR2 FRNRAP. The CDR3 runs 14 residues. Here the CDR3 reads CASGSGTALRYLFF. CDR3 in DNA: TGTGCTAGTGGCTCCGGGACAGCGCTTCGCTATCTGTTTTTT.

The CDR3, as DNA: TGTGCCAGCAGCGTCGGACAGGGACAGTCTGGCTACACCTTC. Its translation: CASSVGQGQSGYTF. J is TRBJ1-2 and V is TRBV5-4; TRBD1 matches at 8 bases. CDR3 length: 14 residues. Losses at the gene ends were 4 bases for V and 7 bases for J; bases not matched to a gene: 9. Per the germline V gene, CDR1 is SGHNT and CDR2 is YYREEE (reference sequence).

This clone was observed a single time. The chain joins TRBV11-2 to TRBJ2-1; 11 positions match TRBD2. Germline-derived CDR1 and CDR2 are SGHAT and FQNNGV. With 5 bases clipped from V and 4 bases from J, the junction kept 4 bases outside the gene matches. The CDR3 consists of 15 residues. Here the CDR3 DNA reads TGTGCCAGCAGCGTAGGGACTAGCGGATACAATGAGCAGTTCTTC. Protein product: CASSVGTSGYNEQFF.

V and J are TRBV5-4 and TRBJ2-1, with 14 bases that match TRBD2. CDR3 length: 16 amino acids. V was pared by 4 bases and J by 13 bases, with 13 bases of the junction left unmatched. Germline V gene data show CDR1 as SGHNT and CDR2 as YYREEE (reference sequence). CDR3 in amino acids: CASSPLGLAGEKDQFF. In DNA, the CDR3 is TGTGCCAGCAGCCCCCTGGGACTAGCGGGGGAAAAGGACCAGTTCTTC.

The chain combines TRBV11-3 with TRBJ2-3; D is possibly TRBD2 (6 bases). Germline V CDR1 and CDR2: SGHNT, YENEEA. The germline V and J ends were trimmed by 1 base and 1 base, with 12 bases remaining between them. The CDR3 runs 16 residues. The CDR3 region is CASSLAGGTRTDTQYF. For the CDR3, the DNA is TGTGCCAGCAGCTTAGCCGGGGGAACTCGCACAGATACGCAGTATTTT.

V usage is TRBV2 and J usage is TRBJ1-4; 8 bases line up with TRBD1. This CDR3 spans 16 amino acids. With 4 bases clipped from V and 7 bases from J, the junction kept 11 bases outside the gene matches. CDR1 and CDR2 from the germline V gene are SNHLY and FYNNEI. The CDR3 DNA follows: TGTGCCAGCAGTGCCCGATATCAGGGGGCGGGTGAAAAACTGTTTTTT. It encodes CASSARYQGAGEKLFF. Together with reference TRBV2 and TRBJ1-4, the CDR3 gives the full variable domain: EPEVTQTPSHQVTQMGQEVILRCVPISNHLYFYWYRQILGQKVEFLVSFYNNEISEKSEIFDDQFSVERPDGSNFTLKIRSTKLEDSAMYFCASSARYQGAGEKLFFGSGTQLSVL.

The chain carries TRBV19 and TRBJ2-5, with a tentative D call TRBD2 (5 bases). CDR3 length: 13 amino acids. Germline values: CDR1 LNHDA, CDR2 SQIVND (reference sequence). Trimming removed 5 bases from V and 4 bases from J, with 11 bases in between. DNA of the CDR3: TGTGCCAGTAGTCCCGGACTGGCAGAGACCCAGTACTTC. It encodes CASSPGLAETQYF. The entire variable domain, with the rest obtained from reference TRBV19 and TRBJ2-5, is as follows: DGGITQSPKYLFRKEGQNVTLSCEQNLNHDAMYWYRQDPGQGLRLIYYSQIVNDFQKGDIAEGYSVSREKKESFPLTVTSAQKNPTAFYLCASSPGLAETQYFGPGTRLLVL.

J is TRBJ2-7 and V is TRBV10-1; TRBD1 aligns across 7 bases. This CDR3 spans 17 amino acids. Germline V lookup: CDR1 WNHNN, CDR2 SYGVQD (reference sequence). V was pared by 4 bases and J by 2 bases, with 14 bases of the junction left unmatched. The CDR3 sequence is CASSGKQGQGSPYEQYV. The CDR3 nucleotides are TGCGCCAGCAGTGGAAAACAGGGGCAGGGAAGCCCCTACGAGCAGTACGTC.

The V gene is TRBV2, the J gene TRBJ1-2; D is unclear. The V and J ends lost 6 bases and 2 bases respectively, with 13 bases between them. The germline CDR1 and CDR2 sequences are SNHLY and FYNNEI. The CDR3 runs to 14 residues. This CDR3 reads CASRSLIPNYGYTF. The DNA for the CDR3 is TGTGCCAGCAGATCCCTAATACCGAACTATGGCTACACCTTC.

The chain links TRBV5-4 to TRBJ2-3; 7 bases are shared with TRBD2. Germline CDR1 and CDR2: SGHNT and YYREEE (reference sequence). CDR3 size: 13 residues. V lost 7 bases, J lost 0 bases, and 2 bases stayed unmatched. In DNA, the CDR3 is TGTGCCAGCGGAGCGGGAAGCACAGATACGCAGTATTTT. Its protein is CASGAGSTDTQYF.

V and J are TRBV29-1 and TRBJ2-7; perhaps TRBD1 as D (6 bases). CDR3 length equals 11 residues. Germline V CDR1 and CDR2: SQVTM, ANQGSEA. Trimming left V 6 bases short and J 3 bases short, with 9 bases between. CDR3 DNA: TGCAGCGTCTGGGGACACTACGAGCAGTACGTC. It codes for CSVWGHYEQYV.

The chain employs TRBV7-2 and TRBJ2-7; 12 bases are a match to TRBD2. V gave up 4 bases and J gave up 0 bases; unmatched junction bases: 1. Germline V CDR1 and CDR2: SGHTA, FQGNSA. CDR3 size: 15 residues. In DNA form, the CDR3 reads TGTGCCAGCAGCTCGACTAGCGGGAGCTCCTACGAGCAGTACTTC. Amino acid sequence: CASSSTSGSSYEQYF.

The V and J genes are TRBV4-3 and TRBJ1-1; no firm D call. The germline V and J ends were trimmed by 4 bases and 4 bases, with 13 bases remaining between them. The CDR3 is 14 amino acids. The germline gives CDR1 LGHNA, CDR2 YSLEER. The CDR3 here is CASSLNPGTTEAFF. In DNA form, the CDR3 reads TGCGCCAGCAGCCTTAATCCGGGAACCACTGAAGCTTTCTTT.

V usage is TRBV2 and J usage is TRBJ1-5; D may be TRBD1 (5 bases). V was pared by 3 bases and J by 6 bases, with 9 bases between. CDR1 is SNHLY, CDR2 FYNNEI, per germline. CDR3 length equals 13 residues. CDR3: CASSDGGGQPQHF. CDR3 DNA: TGTGCCAGCAGTGACGGCGGGGGTCAGCCCCAGCATTTT.

This clone was counted once. The chain carries TRBV4-3 and TRBJ2-7, with 15 bases lining up with TRBD2. The CDR3 is 17 amino acids. Germline trimming cut 0 bases from V and 2 bases from J; bases unmatched to any gene: 2. Germline V lookup: CDR1 LGHNA, CDR2 YSLEER. DNA for the CDR3: TGCGCCAGCAGCCAAGAGGGACTAGCGGGAGGCGCCTACGAGCAGTACTTC. It translates to CASSQEGLAGGAYEQYF.

This CDR3 is CASSQDFRGETQYF. CDR3 coding DNA: TGCGCCAGCAGCCAAGATTTCAGGGGAGAGACCCAGTACTTC. The chain carries TRBV4-3 and TRBJ2-5, with TRBD1 as a possible D gene (6 bases). Germline loops: CDR1 LGHNA, CDR2 YSLEER. The V end lost 0 bases, the J end lost 4 bases, and 9 bases lay between the germline ends. The CDR3 is made up of 14 amino acids.

J is TRBJ2-1 and V is TRBV29-1, with D tentatively TRBD2 (5 bases). The CDR3 is 11 amino acids. Germline V gives CDR1 SQVTM, CDR2 ANQGSEA. V was clipped by 0 bases and J by 12 bases, with 9 bases between them. The CDR3 DNA reads as TGCAGCGTTGAAGATCCCGGGGTGCAGTTCTTC. It codes for CSVEDPGVQFF.

The chain recombines TRBV4-1 with TRBJ1-2; 8 positions match TRBD1. The CDR3 contains 15 residues. The V gene's germline CDR1 is MGHRA and CDR2 YSYEKL. Trimming cost V 3 bases and J 5 bases; bases outside gene matches: 8. CDR3 residues: CASSHSRTGRYGYTF. CDR3 coding DNA: TGCGCCAGCAGCCATAGCCGGACAGGGAGGTATGGCTACACCTTC.

This clone was detected once. The V and J genes are TRBV18 and TRBJ1-4; the D gene is possibly TRBD1 (6 bases). This CDR3 is 14 amino acids long. Germline CDR1 and CDR2: KGHSH and LQKENI. V was trimmed by 2 bases and J by 3 bases, leaving 7 bases between them. In DNA, the CDR3 is TGTGCCAGCTCACCAGCAGGGGCTAATGAAAAACTGTTTTTT. It translates to CASSPAGANEKLFF.